The 4 T cell receptor beta chains below come from one sample, sequenced in a study of STAT5B mutations in CD4+ large granular lymphocyte leukemia. Generated by immunoSEQ multiplex PCR, the TCRdb table keeps only in-frame clones and is missing some. The sample has approximately 25,000 clones; about 70% are singletons. The sample comprised CD4+ T cells from blood buffy coats. The receptors were sampled from a human donor in good health.

The chain links TRBV29-1 to TRBJ1-1, with D tentatively TRBD1 (5 bases). Germline CDR1 SQVTM, CDR2 ANQGSEA. The CDR3 runs 14 residues. The V gene lost 7 bases and the J gene lost 0 bases, with 15 bases spanning the gap. The CDR3 protein is CSGKDGTMNTEAFF. The CDR3 nucleotides read TGCAGCGGGAAGGACGGGACTATGAACACTGAAGCTTTCTTT.

The gene calls are TRBV6-5 and TRBJ2-2; D perhaps matches TRBD1 (5 bases). V shed 10 bases and J shed 7 bases, with 19 bases lying between them. Per the germline V gene, CDR1 is MNHEY and CDR2 is SVGAGI. The CDR3 runs to 14 residues. The CDR3: CATSMGRWGGELFF. For the CDR3, the DNA is TGTGCCACTTCAATGGGGCGGTGGGGCGGGGAGCTGTTTTTT.

The chain carries TRBV11-3 and TRBJ2-3; 8 bases are a match to TRBD2. The CDR3 has 14 amino acids. Germline loops: CDR1 SGHNT, CDR2 YENEEA. V gave up 6 bases and J gave up 1 base; unmatched junction bases: 3. CDR3 sequence reads: CASSLTSGTDTQYF. CDR3 in DNA: TGTGCCAGCAGTCTGACTAGCGGCACAGATACGCAGTATTTT. Full variable domain (outside the CDR3, taken from reference TRBV11-3 and TRBJ2-3): EAGVVQSPRYKIIEKKQPVAFWCNPISGHNTLYWYLQNLGQGPELLIRYENEEAVDDSQLPKDRFSAERLKGVDSTLKIQPAELGDSAVYLCASSLTSGTDTQYFGPGTRLTVL.

The genes are TRBV6-5 and TRBJ2-4; 8 bases line up with TRBD1. Trimming removed 6 bases from V and 6 bases from J; junction bases left unmatched: 7. This CDR3 is 14 amino acids long. Germline V gene lookup returns CDR1 MNHEY and CDR2 SVGAGI. CDR3 residues: CASSPRGLGNIQYF. The CDR3 DNA reads as TGTGCCAGCAGCCCCAGGGGGCTCGGAAACATTCAGTACTTC.